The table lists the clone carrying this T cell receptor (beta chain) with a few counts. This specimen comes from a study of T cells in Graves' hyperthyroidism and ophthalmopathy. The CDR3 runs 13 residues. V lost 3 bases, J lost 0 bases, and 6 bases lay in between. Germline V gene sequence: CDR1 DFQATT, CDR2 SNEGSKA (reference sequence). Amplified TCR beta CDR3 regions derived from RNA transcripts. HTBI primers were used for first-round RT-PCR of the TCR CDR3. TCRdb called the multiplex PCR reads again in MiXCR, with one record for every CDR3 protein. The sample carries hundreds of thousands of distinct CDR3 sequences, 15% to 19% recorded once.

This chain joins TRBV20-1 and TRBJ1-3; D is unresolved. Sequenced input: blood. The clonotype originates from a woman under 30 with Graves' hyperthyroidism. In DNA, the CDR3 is TGCAGTGCTAGTGGGGACTCTGGAAACACCATATATTTT. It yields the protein CSASGDSGNTIYF.